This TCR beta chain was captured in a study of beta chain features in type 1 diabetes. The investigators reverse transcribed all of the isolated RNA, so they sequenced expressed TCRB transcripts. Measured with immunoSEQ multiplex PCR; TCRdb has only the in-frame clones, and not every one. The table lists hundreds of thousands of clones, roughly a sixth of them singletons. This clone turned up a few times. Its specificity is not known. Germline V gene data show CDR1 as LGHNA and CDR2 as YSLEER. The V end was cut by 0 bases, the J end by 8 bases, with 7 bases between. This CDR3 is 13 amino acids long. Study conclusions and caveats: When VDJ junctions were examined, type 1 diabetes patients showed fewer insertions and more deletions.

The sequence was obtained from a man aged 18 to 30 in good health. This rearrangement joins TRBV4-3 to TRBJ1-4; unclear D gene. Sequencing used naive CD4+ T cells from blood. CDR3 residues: CASSQELGEKLFF. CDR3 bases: TGCGCCAGCAGCCAAGAATTGGGGGAAAAACTGTTTTTT.